The 5 T cell receptor beta chains in this list originate from one sample, sequenced in a study of post-analysis software for immune sequencing data. Tagging with unique molecular identifiers was a feature of the TCR beta cDNA libraries. TCRdb called the PCR reads again in MiXCR, with one record for every CDR3 protein. Among about half a million distinct CDR3 sequences listed, around 31% were seen once. Antigen specificity for these receptors is unknown. Broader study findings: Comparison of patients with controls showed a handful of TRBV segments more frequent in patients, TRBV5-6, TRBV5-1 and TRBV20-1 among them.

The sequenced sample consisted of blood. The origin of the receptors is a girl aged 2-17 years with multiple sclerosis.

The J gene is TRBJ2-4, the V gene TRBV29-1, with a tentative D call TRBD1 (6 bases). CDR3 length: 15 residues. Trimming removed 3 bases at V and 0 bases at J, with 12 bases between. Germline V lookup: CDR1 SQVTM, CDR2 ANQGSEA. CDR3 nucleotides: TGCAGCGTTGAGACAGGCGACCTAGCCAAAAACATTCAGTACTTC. This encodes CSVETGDLAKNIQYF.

This clonotype has just a few counts. The J gene is TRBJ1-1, the V gene TRBV6-6; D not resolved. Germline V gene lookup returns CDR1 MNHNY and CDR2 SVGAGI (reference sequence). The CDR3 extends over 13 amino acids. V lost 2 bases and J lost 2, with 6 bases in between. The CDR3, as DNA: TGTGCCAGCAGTTACGGAATTAACACTGAAGCTTTCTTT. It translates to CASSYGINTEAFF.

This clonotype was found a few times. The chain uses TRBV18 and TRBJ1-1; 7 bases fit TRBD1. Germline V gene sequence: CDR1 KGHSH, CDR2 LQKENI. This CDR3 has 14 amino acids. J was trimmed by 2 bases and V by 4 bases; bases with no gene match: 4. This CDR3 is CASSQQGSNTEAFF. CDR3 coding DNA: TGTGCCAGCTCACAACAGGGGTCTAACACTGAAGCTTTCTTT.

This clonotype turned up a few times. The CDR3 spells CATSRDSAGAKFF. The CDR3 nucleotides are TGTGCCACCAGCAGAGATTCGGCAGGGGCCAAGTTCTTC. The V and J genes are TRBV15 and TRBJ2-1, with D tentatively TRBD1 (6 bases). Looked up from germline, CDR1 is LNHNV and CDR2 is YYDKDF (reference sequence). The V end lost 0 bases, the J end lost 14 bases, and 14 bases lay between the germline ends. The CDR3 has 13 residues.

This clonotype has just one count. The chain couples TRBV5-1 to TRBJ2-2, with D possibly matching TRBD2 (7 bases). This CDR3 has 14 residues. The germline V gene encodes CDR1 SGHRS and CDR2 YFSETQ. Trimming took off 4 bases at V and 4 bases at J, with 11 bases between the two ends. DNA for the CDR3: TGCGCCAGCAGCGGCGCGGGGGCCACCGGGGAGCTGTTTTTT. It codes for CASSGAGATGELFF.